This TCR beta chain is from a study of T cells in Graves' hyperthyroidism and ophthalmopathy. Whole-study results and caveats: Model-based prediction identified ophthalmopathy a median about 6 months prior to its onset.

Per the germline V gene, CDR1 is SQVTM and CDR2 is ANQGSEA. Trimming pared 1 base from V and 6 bases from J, leaving 3 bases between. The CDR3 is 10 residues long. This clonotype appeared a few times. The antigen remains unidentified. Participants, patients aged 18 to 65, had newly diagnosed hyperthyroidism with a duration under 2 months. What was amplified from RNA transcripts were TCR beta CDR3 regions. Using the HTBI primer set, a first-round RT-PCR was run on the TCR CDR3. TCRdb used MiXCR to reprocess the multiplex PCR reads, holding one entry per CDR3 protein. The sample carries 700,000 or so distinct CDR3 sequences, about a sixth recorded once.

This TCR derives from a man between 18 and 29 years old with Graves' hyperthyroidism. J is TRBJ1-1 and V is TRBV29-1; no clear D. Material for sequencing was blood. The chain's CDR3 is CSVEVPEAFF. CDR3 nucleotides: TGCAGCGTTGAAGTACCTGAAGCTTTCTTT.